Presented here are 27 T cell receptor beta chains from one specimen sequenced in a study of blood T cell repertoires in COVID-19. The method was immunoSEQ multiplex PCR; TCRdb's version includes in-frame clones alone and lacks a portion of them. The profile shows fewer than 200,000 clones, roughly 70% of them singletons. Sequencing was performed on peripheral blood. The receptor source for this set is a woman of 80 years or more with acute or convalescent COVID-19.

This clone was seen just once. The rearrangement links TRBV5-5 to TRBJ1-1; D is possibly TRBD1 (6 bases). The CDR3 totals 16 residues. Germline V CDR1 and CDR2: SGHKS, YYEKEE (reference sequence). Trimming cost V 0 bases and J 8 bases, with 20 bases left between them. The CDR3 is CASSLVGQNGTPEAFF. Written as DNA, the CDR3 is TGTGCCAGCAGCTTGGTTGGGCAGAACGGGACACCGGAAGCTTTCTTT.

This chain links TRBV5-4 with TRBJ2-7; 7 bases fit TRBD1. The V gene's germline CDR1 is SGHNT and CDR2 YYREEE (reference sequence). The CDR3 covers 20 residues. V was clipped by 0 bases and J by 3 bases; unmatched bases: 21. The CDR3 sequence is CASSLALITPRRQGIYEQYF. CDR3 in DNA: TGTGCCAGCAGCTTGGCTTTGATAACCCCCCGGAGACAGGGAATCTACGAGCAGTACTTC.

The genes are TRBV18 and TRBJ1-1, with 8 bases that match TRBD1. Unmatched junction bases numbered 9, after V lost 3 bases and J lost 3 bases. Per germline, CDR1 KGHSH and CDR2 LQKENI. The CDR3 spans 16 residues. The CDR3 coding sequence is TGTGCCAGCTCACCCCAGACAGGGGCGGACGACACTGAAGCTTTCTTT. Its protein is CASSPQTGADDTEAFF. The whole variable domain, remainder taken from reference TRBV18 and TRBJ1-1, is NAGVMQNPRHLVRRRGQEARLRCSPMKGHSHVYWYRQLPEEGLKFMVYLQKENIIDESGMPKERFSAEFPKEGPSILRIQQVVRGDSAAYFCASSPQTGADDTEAFFGQGTRLTVV.

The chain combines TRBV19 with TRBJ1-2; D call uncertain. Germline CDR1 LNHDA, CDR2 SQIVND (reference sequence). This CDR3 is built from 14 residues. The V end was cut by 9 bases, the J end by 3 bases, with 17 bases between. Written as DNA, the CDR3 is TGTGCCAGCACAGACCCAGGCCGATACTATGGCTACACCTTC. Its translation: CASTDPGRYYGYTF.

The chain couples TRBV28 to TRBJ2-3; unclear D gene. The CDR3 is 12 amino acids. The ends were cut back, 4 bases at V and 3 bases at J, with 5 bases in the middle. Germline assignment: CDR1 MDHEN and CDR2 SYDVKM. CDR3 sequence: CASSSGTDTQYF. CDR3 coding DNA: TGTGCCAGCAGTTCCGGGACAGATACGCAGTATTTT.

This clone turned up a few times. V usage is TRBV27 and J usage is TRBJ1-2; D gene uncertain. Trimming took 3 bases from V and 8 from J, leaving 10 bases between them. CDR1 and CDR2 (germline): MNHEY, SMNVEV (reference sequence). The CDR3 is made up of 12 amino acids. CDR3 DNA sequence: TGTGCCAGCAGTTTTAGCGGGGAAGGCTACACCTTC. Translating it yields CASSFSGEGYTF.

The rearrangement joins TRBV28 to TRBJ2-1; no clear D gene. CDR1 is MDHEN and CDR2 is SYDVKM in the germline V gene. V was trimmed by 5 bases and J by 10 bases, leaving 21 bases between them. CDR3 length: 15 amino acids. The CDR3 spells CASSGFLRKMWEQFF. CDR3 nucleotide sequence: TGTGCCAGCAGTGGCTTTTTGCGGAAGATGTGGGAGCAGTTCTTC.

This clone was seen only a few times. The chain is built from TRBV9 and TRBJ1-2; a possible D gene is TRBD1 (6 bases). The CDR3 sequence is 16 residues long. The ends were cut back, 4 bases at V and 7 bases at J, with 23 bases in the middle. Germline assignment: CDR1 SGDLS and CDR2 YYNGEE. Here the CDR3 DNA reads TGTGCCAGCAGCCGAATAGGCCGGGGGGGCCTGGCTGGCTACACCTTC. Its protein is CASSRIGRGGLAGYTF.

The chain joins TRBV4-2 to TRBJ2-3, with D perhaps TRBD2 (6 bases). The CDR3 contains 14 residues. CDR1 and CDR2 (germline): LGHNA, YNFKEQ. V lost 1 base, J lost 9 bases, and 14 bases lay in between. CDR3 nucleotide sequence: TGTGCCAGCAGCCAAGTGTCCGGGAGCGAGACGCAGTATTTT. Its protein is CASSQVSGSETQYF.

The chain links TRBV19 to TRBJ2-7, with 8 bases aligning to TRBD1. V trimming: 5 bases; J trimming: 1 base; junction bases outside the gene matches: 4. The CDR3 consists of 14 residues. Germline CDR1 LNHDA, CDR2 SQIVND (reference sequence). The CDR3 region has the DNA TGTGCCAGTAGTTCCCAGGGGGCATCCTACGAGCAGTACTTC. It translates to CASSSQGASYEQYF.

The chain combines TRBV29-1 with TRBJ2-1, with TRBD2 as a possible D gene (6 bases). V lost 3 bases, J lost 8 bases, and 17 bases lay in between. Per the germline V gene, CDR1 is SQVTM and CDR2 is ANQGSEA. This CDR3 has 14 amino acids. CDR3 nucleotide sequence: TGCAGCGTTGATGGTAGCGGCTCCCTGGATGAGCAGTTCTTC. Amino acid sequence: CSVDGSGSLDEQFF.

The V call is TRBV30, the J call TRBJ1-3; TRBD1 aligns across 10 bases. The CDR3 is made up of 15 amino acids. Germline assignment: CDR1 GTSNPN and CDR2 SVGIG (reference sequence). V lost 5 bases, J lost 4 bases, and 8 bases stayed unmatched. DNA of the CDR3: TGTGCCTGGGCCATAGACAGGGGGCCCGGAAACACCATATATTTT. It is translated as CAWAIDRGPGNTIYF.

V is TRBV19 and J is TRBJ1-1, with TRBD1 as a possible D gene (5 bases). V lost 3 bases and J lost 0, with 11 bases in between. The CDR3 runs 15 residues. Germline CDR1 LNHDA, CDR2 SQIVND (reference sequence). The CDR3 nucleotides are TGTGCCAGTAGTATTGGTGGCAGGGTGAACACTGAAGCTTTCTTT. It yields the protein CASSIGGRVNTEAFF.

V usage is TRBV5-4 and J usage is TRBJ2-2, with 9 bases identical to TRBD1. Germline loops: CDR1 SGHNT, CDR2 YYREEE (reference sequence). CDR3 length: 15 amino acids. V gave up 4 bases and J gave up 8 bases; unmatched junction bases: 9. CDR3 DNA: TGTGCCAGCAGCCCCCGCCGGGACAGGGTTGGGGAGCTGTTTTTT. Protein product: CASSPRRDRVGELFF.

The CDR3 spells CASSKRYRPTNYGYTF. As DNA, the CDR3 is TGTGCCAGCAGCAAACGGTACAGGCCGACTAACTATGGCTACACCTTC. This chain connects TRBV21-1 to TRBJ1-2; the table's D call, TRBD1, has no DNA check behind it. TRBV21-1 is tagged as a pseudogene. The CDR3 spans 16 residues.

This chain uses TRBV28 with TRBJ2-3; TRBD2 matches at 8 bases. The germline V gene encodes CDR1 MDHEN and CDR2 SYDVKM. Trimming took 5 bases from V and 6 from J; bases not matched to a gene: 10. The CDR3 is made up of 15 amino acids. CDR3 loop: CASSPVAGTGDTQYF. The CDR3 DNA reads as TGTGCCAGCAGTCCGGTAGCGGGAACTGGGGATACGCAGTATTTT.

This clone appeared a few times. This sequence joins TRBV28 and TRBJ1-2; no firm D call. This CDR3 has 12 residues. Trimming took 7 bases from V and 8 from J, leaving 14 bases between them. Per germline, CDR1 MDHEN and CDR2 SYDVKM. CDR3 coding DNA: TGTGCCAGCACCTACCGCCCCGGGGGCTACACCTTC. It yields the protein CASTYRPGGYTF.

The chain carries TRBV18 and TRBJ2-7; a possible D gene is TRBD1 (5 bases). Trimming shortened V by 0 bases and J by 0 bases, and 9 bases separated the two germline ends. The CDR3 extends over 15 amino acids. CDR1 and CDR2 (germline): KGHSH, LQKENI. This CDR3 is CASSPPPDSSYEQYF. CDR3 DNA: TGTGCCAGCTCACCACCACCTGACAGCTCCTACGAGCAGTACTTC.

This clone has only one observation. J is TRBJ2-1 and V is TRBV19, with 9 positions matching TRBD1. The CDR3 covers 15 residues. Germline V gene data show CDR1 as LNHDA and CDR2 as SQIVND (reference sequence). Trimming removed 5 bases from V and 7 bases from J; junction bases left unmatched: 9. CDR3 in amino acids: CASSSAGTGQNEQFF. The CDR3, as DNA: TGTGCCAGTAGTTCAGCAGGGACAGGGCAGAATGAGCAGTTCTTC. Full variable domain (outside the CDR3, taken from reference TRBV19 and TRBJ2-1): DGGITQSPKYLFRKEGQNVTLSCEQNLNHDAMYWYRQDPGQGLRLIYYSQIVNDFQKGDIAEGYSVSREKKESFPLTVTSAQKNPTAFYLCASSSAGTGQNEQFFGPGTRLTVL.

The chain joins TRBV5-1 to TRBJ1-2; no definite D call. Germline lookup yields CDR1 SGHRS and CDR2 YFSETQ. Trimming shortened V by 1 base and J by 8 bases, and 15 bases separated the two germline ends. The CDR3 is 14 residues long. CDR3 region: CASSLSYQRGGYTF. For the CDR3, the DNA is TGCGCCAGCAGCTTGAGCTACCAGCGAGGCGGCTACACCTTC. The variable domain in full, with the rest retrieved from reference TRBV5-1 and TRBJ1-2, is KAGVTQTPRYLIKTRGQQVTLSCSPISGHRSVSWYQQTPGQGLQFLFEYFSETQRNKGNFPGRFSGRQFSNSRSEMNVSTLELGDSALYLCASSLSYQRGGYTFGSGTRLTVV.

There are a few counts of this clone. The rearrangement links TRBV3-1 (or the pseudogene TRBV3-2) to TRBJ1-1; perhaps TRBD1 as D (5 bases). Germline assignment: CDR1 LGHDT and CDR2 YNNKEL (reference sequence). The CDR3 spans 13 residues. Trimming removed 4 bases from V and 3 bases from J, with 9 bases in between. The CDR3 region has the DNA TGTGCCAGCAGCCTCCAGGGATACACTGAAGCTTTCTTT. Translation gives CASSLQGYTEAFF.

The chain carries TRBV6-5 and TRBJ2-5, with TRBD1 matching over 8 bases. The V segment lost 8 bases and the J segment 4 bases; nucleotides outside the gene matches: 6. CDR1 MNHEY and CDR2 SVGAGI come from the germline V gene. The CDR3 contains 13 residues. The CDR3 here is CASAQGAGETQYF. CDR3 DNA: TGTGCCAGCGCTCAGGGGGCAGGAGAGACCCAGTACTTC.

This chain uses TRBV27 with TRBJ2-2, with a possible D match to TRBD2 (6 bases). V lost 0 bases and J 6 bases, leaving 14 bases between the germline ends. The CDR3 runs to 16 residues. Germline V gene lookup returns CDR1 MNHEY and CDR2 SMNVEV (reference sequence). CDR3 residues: CASSLSGRRDPGELFF. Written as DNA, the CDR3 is TGTGCCAGCAGTTTATCGGGTCGGAGGGACCCCGGGGAGCTGTTTTTT.

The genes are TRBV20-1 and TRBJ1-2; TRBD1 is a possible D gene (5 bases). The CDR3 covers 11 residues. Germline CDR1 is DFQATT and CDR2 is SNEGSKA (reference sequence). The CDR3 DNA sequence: TGCAGGGGGGGAACGAACTATGGCTACACCTTC. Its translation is CRGGTNYGYTF.

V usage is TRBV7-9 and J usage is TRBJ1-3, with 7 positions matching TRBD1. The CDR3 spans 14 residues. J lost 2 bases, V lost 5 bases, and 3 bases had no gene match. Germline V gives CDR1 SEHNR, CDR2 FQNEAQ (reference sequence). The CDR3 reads CASSRDRAGNTIYF. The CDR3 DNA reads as TGTGCCAGCAGCAGAGACAGGGCTGGAAACACCATATATTTT.

The CDR3 nucleotides are TGTGCCAGCAGCTCGGACGGACTAGCGGGTGGGGATACGCAGTATTTT. It specifies CASSSDGLAGGDTQYF. V is TRBV7-9 and J is TRBJ2-3; 11 bases are a match to TRBD2. Trimming at V came to 4 bases and at J to 6 bases, leaving 9 bases not matched to a gene. CDR3 length equals 16 residues. The germline V gene encodes CDR1 SEHNR and CDR2 FQNEAQ (reference sequence). The full variable domain, rest sourced from reference TRBV7-9 and TRBJ2-3, is DTGVSQNPRHKITKRGQNVTFRCDPISEHNRLYWYRQTLGQGPEFLTYFQNEAQLEKSRLLSDRFSAERPKGSFSTLEIQRTEQGDSAMYLCASSSDGLAGGDTQYFGPGTRLTVL.

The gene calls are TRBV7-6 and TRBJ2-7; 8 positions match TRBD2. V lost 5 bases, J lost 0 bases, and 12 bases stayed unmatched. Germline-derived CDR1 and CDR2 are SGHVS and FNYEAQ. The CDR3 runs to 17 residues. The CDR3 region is CASSPGGLGDLSYEQYF. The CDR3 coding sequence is TGTGCCAGCAGCCCGGGGGGGCTGGGGGATCTCTCCTACGAGCAGTACTTC.